These 17 T cell receptor beta chains originate from one sample sequenced in a study of blood T cell repertoires in COVID-19. Some clones are missing from TCRdb's copy, which holds only in-frame ones; the method was immunoSEQ multiplex PCR. The sample carries about 24,000 clones, approximately 89% recorded once. Sequencing was done on a sample of peripheral blood. The receptors shown here come from a man aged 45-60 years with active COVID-19.

The V and J genes are TRBV5-1 and TRBJ2-1; tentatively, D is TRBD2 (5 bases). Germline CDR1 is SGHRS and CDR2 is YFSETQ. This CDR3 has 15 residues. With 1 base removed from V and 3 bases from J, the gap between germline ends came to 11 bases. The CDR3 spells CASSLFGVNYNEQFF. The DNA for the CDR3 is TGCGCCAGCAGCTTGTTCGGGGTAAACTACAATGAGCAGTTCTTC.

The chain is built from TRBV27 and TRBJ2-7, with 10 bases aligning to TRBD1. J lost 6 bases, V lost 2 bases, and 4 bases had no gene match. CDR1 and CDR2 from the germline V gene are MNHEY and SMNVEV (reference sequence). The CDR3 runs 14 residues. The chain's CDR3 is CASSLPGTGAEQYF. CDR3 bases: TGTGCCAGCAGTTTACCCGGGACAGGGGCCGAGCAGTACTTC.

The CDR3 DNA follows: TGTGCCAGCAGCTTAGTCCTCCACTATGGCTACACCTTC. Translation: CASSLVLHYGYTF. This chain uses TRBV7-2 with TRBJ1-2, with D uncertain. CDR1 SGHTA and CDR2 FQGNSA come from the germline V gene. V was trimmed by 1 base and J by 3 bases, leaving 6 bases between them. The CDR3 is 13 amino acids.

This clone appeared once. The chain carries TRBV5-1 and TRBJ2-2, with TRBD1 matching 10 bases. V lost 0 bases, J lost 1 base, and 3 bases stayed unmatched. Germline V CDR1 and CDR2: SGHRS, YFSETQ. This CDR3 has 17 amino acids. This CDR3 is CASSLARTGGNTGELFF. CDR3 in DNA: TGCGCCAGCAGCTTGGCCAGGACAGGGGGGAACACCGGGGAGCTGTTTTTT.

The chain links TRBV12-5 to TRBJ1-1, with D tentatively TRBD1 (6 bases). Germline values: CDR1 LGHNT, CDR2 FRNRAP. The ends were cut back, 0 bases at V and 0 bases at J, with 14 bases in the middle. The CDR3 extends over 17 amino acids. The CDR3 region has the DNA TGTGCTAGTGGTTTGGTTGTCGGGGACACGATGAACACTGAAGCTTTCTTT. The encoded protein is CASGLVVGDTMNTEAFF.

The chain links TRBV7-3 to TRBJ2-6, with D tentatively TRBD1 (6 bases). Germline V gene data show CDR1 as SGHTA and CDR2 as FQGTGA. This CDR3 contains 17 residues. V gave up 1 base and J gave up 0 bases, with 10 bases separating them. As DNA, the CDR3 is TGTGCCAGCAGCTTAAGGACAGCTAACTCTGGGGCCAACGTCCTGACTTTC. Protein: CASSLRTANSGANVLTF.

This clone was observed once. The chain recombines TRBV6-5 with TRBJ2-7; TRBD2 aligns across 7 bases. The CDR3 consists of 13 residues. Losses at the gene ends were 3 bases for V and 4 bases for J; bases not matched to a gene: 3. Germline CDR1 is MNHEY and CDR2 is SVGAGI. The DNA of the CDR3 is TGTGCCAGCAGTTATCGGGGGGTATACGAGCAGTACTTC. Its translation: CASSYRGVYEQYF.

This clone was observed a single time. The rearrangement uses TRBV5-1 and TRBJ1-3; D unclear. The V end lost 5 bases, the J end lost 0 bases, and 6 bases lay between the germline ends. Germline V CDR1 and CDR2: SGHRS, YFSETQ. This CDR3 is built from 13 residues. The CDR3 sequence: CASRAGSGNTIYF. CDR3 in DNA: TGCGCCAGCAGGGCAGGCTCTGGAAACACCATATATTTT.

This clone was counted a few times. V and J are TRBV5-1 and TRBJ2-4; perhaps TRBD2 as D (7 bases). The CDR3 is 14 amino acids. V was shortened by 0 bases and J by 8 bases, with 12 bases between the two germline ends. The germline V gene has CDR1 SGHRS and CDR2 YFSETQ. The CDR3 is CASSLVAGADIQYF. In DNA, the CDR3 is TGCGCCAGCAGCTTGGTGGCGGGGGCGGACATTCAGTACTTC.

The V gene is TRBV7-2, the J gene TRBJ2-7; D perhaps matches TRBD1 (5 bases). In germline, CDR1 is SGHTA, CDR2 FQGNSA. This CDR3 has 15 residues. With 3 bases removed from V and 1 base from J, the gap between germline ends came to 13 bases. CDR3 DNA: TGTGCCAGCAGCTTTTCCCCCGACAGTTCCTACGAGCAGTACTTC. Protein sequence: CASSFSPDSSYEQYF.

The rearrangement uses TRBV2 and TRBJ2-5; the match to TRBD1 covers 7 bases. The CDR3 spans 17 residues. Germline assignment: CDR1 SNHLY and CDR2 FYNNEI. The junction had 15 bases not matched to a gene; V was cut back by 3 bases and J by 5 bases. The CDR3 sequence: CASSDLRTGDGRETQYF. The CDR3 DNA follows: TGTGCCAGCAGTGACCTAAGGACAGGCGACGGTCGGGAGACCCAGTACTTC.

The chain has TRBV5-1 and TRBJ2-5, with 10 positions matching TRBD2. Germline assignment: CDR1 SGHRS and CDR2 YFSETQ. Trimming cost V 0 bases and J 5 bases; bases outside gene matches: 7. The CDR3 sequence is 16 residues long. CDR3 sequence: CASSLGASGGKETQYF. CDR3 DNA: TGCGCCAGCAGCTTGGGGGCTAGCGGGGGCAAGGAGACCCAGTACTTC.

This chain connects TRBV20-1 to TRBJ2-1; 9 positions match TRBD2. CDR3 length equals 15 residues. Germline assignment: CDR1 DFQATT and CDR2 SNEGSKA (reference sequence). Losses at the gene ends were 3 bases for V and 10 bases for J; bases not matched to a gene: 13. The CDR3 nucleotides read TGCAGTGCTAGTAGACTAGCGGTTCAGAGCGGCGAGCAGTTCTTC. The encoded protein is CSASRLAVQSGEQFF.

The chain joins TRBV27 to TRBJ2-3; D possibly corresponds to TRBD2 (5 bases). Deletions cut 6 bases from V and 0 bases from J, with 10 bases between. In germline, CDR1 is MNHEY, CDR2 SMNVEV (reference sequence). This CDR3 is built from 14 residues. CDR3: CASSFSESTDTQYF. The CDR3 coding sequence is TGTGCCAGCAGCTTTAGCGAGAGCACAGATACGCAGTATTTT.

V is TRBV7-9 and J is TRBJ1-1; D perhaps matches TRBD1 (6 bases). The germline V and J ends were trimmed by 5 bases and 1 base, with 8 bases remaining between them. The CDR3 runs 13 residues. CDR1 and CDR2 (germline): SEHNR, FQNEAQ (reference sequence). The chain's CDR3 is CASSGQSNTEAFF. The CDR3 coding sequence is TGTGCCAGCAGCGGACAGTCGAACACTGAAGCTTTCTTT.

The chain joins TRBV28 to TRBJ1-5; D is unclear. This CDR3 region has 16 residues. The ends were cut back, 6 bases at V and 5 bases at J, with 20 bases in the middle. Germline CDR1 MDHEN, CDR2 SYDVKM. DNA for the CDR3: TGTGCCAGCAGCCCAGGACTTGGTCCCACTTATCAGCCCCAGCATTTT. This translates into CASSPGLGPTYQPQHF.

The rearrangement links TRBV19 to TRBJ1-4; 10 nucleotides agree with TRBD1. Germline values: CDR1 LNHDA, CDR2 SQIVND (reference sequence). There are 15 residues in the CDR3. J gave up 12 bases and V 1 base, and 8 bases lay outside the gene matches. This CDR3 reads CASSIVAGQGTELFF. The CDR3 DNA is TGTGCCAGTAGTATAGTGGCGGGACAGGGGACGGAACTGTTTTTT.